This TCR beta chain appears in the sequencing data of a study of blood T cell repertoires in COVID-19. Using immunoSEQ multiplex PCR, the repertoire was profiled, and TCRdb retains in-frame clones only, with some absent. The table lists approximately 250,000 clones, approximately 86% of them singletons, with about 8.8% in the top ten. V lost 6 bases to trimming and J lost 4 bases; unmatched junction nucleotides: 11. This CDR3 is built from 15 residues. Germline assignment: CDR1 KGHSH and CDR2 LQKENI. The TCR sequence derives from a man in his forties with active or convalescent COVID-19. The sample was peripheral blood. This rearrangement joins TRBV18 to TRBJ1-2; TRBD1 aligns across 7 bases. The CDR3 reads CASSLGQAGLYGYTF. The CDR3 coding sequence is TGTGCCAGCTCCCTCGGACAGGCCGGTCTCTATGGCTACACCTTC.